A single sample is the source of the 29 T cell receptor beta chains below, sequenced in a study of blood T cell repertoires in COVID-19. Generated by immunoSEQ multiplex PCR, the TCRdb table keeps only in-frame clones and is missing some. The sample lists 120,000 or so clones; about 77% were seen once. Sample: peripheral blood. These receptors were collected from a human donor in a cohort sampled during active COVID-19.

The genes are TRBV11-2 and TRBJ1-3; tentatively, D is TRBD1 (6 bases). V shed 4 bases and J shed 0 bases, with 13 bases lying between them. The CDR3 extends over 16 amino acids. CDR1 SGHAT and CDR2 FQNNGV come from the germline V gene. Here the CDR3 reads CASSYGQMGSGNTIYF. The DNA for the CDR3 is TGTGCCAGCAGCTATGGACAGATGGGCTCTGGAAACACCATATATTTT. The whole variable domain, remainder taken from reference TRBV11-2 and TRBJ1-3, is EAGVAQSPRYKIIEKRQSVAFWCNPISGHATLYWYQQILGQGPKLLIQFQNNGVVDDSQLPKDRFSAERLKGVDSTLKIQPAKLEDSAVYLCASSYGQMGSGNTIYFGEGSWLTVV.

The V call is TRBV24-1, the J call TRBJ2-1, with a tentative D call TRBD2 (6 bases). V lost 5 bases, J lost 1 base, and 17 bases lay in between. The germline V gene has CDR1 KGHDR and CDR2 SFDVKD. This CDR3 has 17 residues. CDR3 in amino acids: CATSGSALAGSYNEQFF. As DNA, the CDR3 is TGTGCCACCAGTGGGTCGGCACTAGCAGGGTCCTACAATGAGCAGTTCTTC.

The V and J genes are TRBV7-2 and TRBJ1-2; 7 nucleotides agree with TRBD1. The junction had 8 bases not matched to a gene; V was cut back by 5 bases and J by 8 bases. The V gene's germline CDR1 is SGHTA and CDR2 FQGNSA. CDR3 length: 13 amino acids. The CDR3: CASSVEGAGGYTF. The CDR3 DNA reads as TGTGCCAGCAGCGTGGAGGGGGCGGGAGGCTACACCTTC.

V is TRBV7-6 and J is TRBJ2-5; unclear D gene. Per the germline V gene, CDR1 is SGHVS and CDR2 is FNYEAQ. The V gene lost 3 bases and the J gene lost 2 bases, with 7 bases spanning the gap. The CDR3 has 13 amino acids. The CDR3 nucleotides are TGTGCCAGCAGCTTTGCAGAACAAGAGACCCAGTACTTC. Its translation is CASSFAEQETQYF.

The genes are TRBV7-8 and TRBJ1-5, with 7 nucleotides matching TRBD1. The junction had 1 base not matched to a gene; V was cut back by 3 bases and J by 2 bases. The CDR3 is made up of 14 amino acids. CDR1 is SGHVS and CDR2 is FQNEAQ in the germline V gene. The CDR3 coding sequence is TGTGCCAGCAGCTTCGGGACAGGCAATCAGCCCCAGCATTTT. This encodes CASSFGTGNQPQHF.

The genes are TRBV7-2 and TRBJ2-5, with D perhaps TRBD2 (6 bases). The CDR3 loop spans 14 amino acids. The germline V gene has CDR1 SGHTA and CDR2 FQGNSA. V gave up 4 bases and J gave up 5 bases, with 14 bases separating them. CDR3 sequence (DNA): TGTGCCAGCAGCTCGTCAAGCGGGTTTGAGACCCAGTACTTC. Translated, it gives CASSSSSGFETQYF.

The chain couples TRBV24-1 to TRBJ2-2, with 7 bases that match TRBD1. The CDR3 length is 16 residues. The junction had 8 bases not matched to a gene; V was cut back by 3 bases and J by 5 bases. Germline loops: CDR1 KGHDR, CDR2 SFDVKD. DNA for the CDR3: TGTGCCACCAGTGATCCGACAGGGTCGGGGACCGGGGAGCTGTTTTTT. Protein: CATSDPTGSGTGELFF.

This CDR3 is CASSYSRDFYNEQFF. CDR3 DNA: TGTGCCAGCAGTTACTCGAGGGACTTTTACAATGAGCAGTTCTTC. V usage is TRBV6-2 or TRBV6-3 and J usage is TRBJ2-1; a possible D gene is TRBD2 (6 bases). Trimming took off 0 bases at V and 4 bases at J, with 10 bases between the two ends. The CDR3 contains 15 residues. Germline CDR1 reads MNHEY; CDR2 reads SVGEGT.

This chain connects TRBV20-1 to TRBJ1-4; tentatively, D is TRBD1 (6 bases). The V end lost 3 bases, the J end lost 8 bases, and 19 bases lay between the germline ends. Germline-derived CDR1 and CDR2 are DFQATT and SNEGSKA (reference sequence). CDR3 length: 15 amino acids. The CDR3 region is CSASGGPPFGEKLFF. CDR3 in DNA: TGCAGTGCTAGTGGGGGCCCACCATTCGGAGAAAAACTGTTTTTT.

The gene calls are TRBV5-5 and TRBJ2-5; D might be TRBD2 (6 bases). CDR1 SGHKS and CDR2 YYEKEE come from the germline V gene (reference sequence). The V gene lost 0 bases and the J gene lost 1 base, with 10 bases spanning the gap. The CDR3 spans 15 residues. The CDR3 DNA reads as TGTGCCAGCAGCTTGGGGGAGGATTCCCAAGAGACCCAGTACTTC. Protein product: CASSLGEDSQETQYF.

The chain employs TRBV6-5 and TRBJ2-5; D possibly corresponds to TRBD1 (5 bases). This CDR3 contains 12 residues. Trimming cost V 7 bases and J 1 base, with 7 bases left between them. CDR1 is MNHEY, CDR2 SVGAGI, per germline. The DNA for the CDR3 is TGTGCCAGCATAAGGGGCCAAGAGACCCAGTACTTC. As protein: CASIRGQETQYF.

The chain has TRBV19 and TRBJ2-5; a possible D gene is TRBD2 (6 bases). This CDR3 has 15 amino acids. V shed 1 base and J shed 3 bases, with 12 bases lying between them. CDR1 is LNHDA and CDR2 is SQIVND in the germline V gene (reference sequence). The CDR3: CASSIARDSKETQYF. The CDR3 region has the DNA TGTGCCAGTAGTATAGCTCGGGACTCCAAAGAGACCCAGTACTTC.

The J gene is TRBJ1-5, the V gene TRBV10-1, with TRBD1 as a possible D gene (5 bases). The CDR3 has 16 residues. From germline, CDR1 is WNHNN and CDR2 SYGVQD (reference sequence). V lost 3 bases and J lost 4, with 16 bases in between. The DNA for the CDR3 is TGCGCCAGCAGTGAATGTGGCAGGGTTGGAAATCAGCCCCAGCATTTT. Protein: CASSECGRVGNQPQHF.

As to this clone: One junction end disagrees with the germline gene, perhaps due to a read error. The rearrangement uses TRBV6-1 and TRBJ1-6, with TRBD1 as a possible D gene (5 bases). Germline V gene data show CDR1 as MNHNS and CDR2 as SASEGT. The CDR3 runs 16 residues. CDR3 loop: CASREGQGSYNSPLHF. CDR3 nucleotide sequence: TGTGCCAGCAGAGAAGGGCAGGGCTCCTATAATTCACCCCTCCACTTT.

J is TRBJ1-5 and V is TRBV6-6, with D possibly being TRBD1 (6 bases). CDR1 and CDR2 from the germline V gene are MNHNY and SVGAGI (reference sequence). V was trimmed by 5 bases and J by 4 bases, leaving 6 bases between them. There are 12 residues in the CDR3. The CDR3 loop reads CASSGQNQPQHF. CDR3 in DNA: TGTGCCAGCAGTGGACAGAATCAGCCCCAGCATTTT.

This clone came up a few times. This rearrangement joins TRBV11-2 to TRBJ1-2; D is possibly TRBD1 (6 bases). Germline V gives CDR1 SGHAT, CDR2 FQNNGV. V lost 2 bases, J lost 4 bases, and 14 bases lay in between. The CDR3 is 15 amino acids. CDR3 region: CASSLIRGRGYGYTF. CDR3 DNA sequence: TGTGCCAGCAGCTTAATCAGGGGTAGGGGCTATGGCTACACCTTC.

The chain carries TRBV5-4 and TRBJ2-2; 8 bases fit TRBD1. The V and J ends lost 3 bases and 1 base, in that order; junction bases with no gene match: 5. The CDR3 sequence is 16 residues long. Germline CDR1 and CDR2: SGHNT and YYREEE (reference sequence). The CDR3 loop reads CASSSGQGENTGELFF. CDR3 coding DNA: TGTGCCAGCAGCTCAGGACAGGGTGAGAACACCGGGGAGCTGTTTTTT. Complete variable domain (other parts from reference TRBV5-4 and TRBJ2-2): ETGVTQSPTHLIKTRGQQVTLRCSSQSGHNTVSWYQQALGQGPQFIFQYYREEENGRGNFPPRFSGLQFPNYSSELNVNALELDDSALYLCASSSGQGENTGELFFGEGSRLTVL.

The gene calls are TRBV6-2 or TRBV6-3 and TRBJ2-5; no firm D call. The CDR3 is made up of 14 amino acids. The germline V and J ends were trimmed by 4 bases and 2 bases, with 11 bases remaining between them. CDR1 is MNHEY and CDR2 is SVGEGT in the germline V gene. CDR3 loop: CASSLASPQETQYF. The CDR3 DNA reads as TGTGCCAGCAGTTTGGCTTCCCCTCAAGAGACCCAGTACTTC.

The V gene is TRBV6-5, the J gene TRBJ1-6; D is unresolved. The length of the CDR3 is 14 residues. Trimming took 6 bases from V and 5 from J, leaving 11 bases between them. Germline CDR1 is MNHEY and CDR2 is SVGAGI. For the CDR3, the DNA is TGTGCCAGCAGCTCTGAGGGTAATAATTCACCCCTCCACTTT. It specifies CASSSEGNNSPLHF.

V and J are TRBV9 and TRBJ1-1; tentatively, D is TRBD1 (5 bases). The CDR3 is 14 residues long. Germline V CDR1 and CDR2: SGDLS, YYNGEE. V lost 3 bases and J lost 4, with 13 bases in between. Here the CDR3 reads CASSAFLGGTEAFF. DNA for the CDR3: TGTGCCAGCAGCGCTTTTCTGGGGGGCACTGAAGCTTTCTTT.

The CDR3, as DNA: TGTGCCAGCAGACGACGTCTCGGGGGGAACACTGAAGCTTTCTTT. Protein: CASRRRLGGNTEAFF. The chain couples TRBV28 to TRBJ1-1; D may be TRBD1 (5 bases). The CDR3 is 15 amino acids. From germline, CDR1 is MDHEN and CDR2 SYDVKM. V was cut by 6 bases and J by 1 base, with 15 bases left in between.

The V gene is TRBV3-1 (or the pseudogene TRBV3-2), the J gene TRBJ2-6; 9 bases fit TRBD1. This CDR3 region has 16 residues. Unmatched junction bases numbered 5, after V lost 3 bases and J lost 5 bases. Germline CDR1 LGHDT, CDR2 YNNKEL (reference sequence). The CDR3 nucleotides are TGTGCCAGCAGCCAGAAGGGACAGGGAAGGGCCAACGTCCTGACTTTC. This sequence encodes CASSQKGQGRANVLTF.

This rearrangement joins TRBV21-1 to TRBJ2-7; the table's D call, TRBD1, was not checked against the DNA. TRBV21-1 is designated a pseudogene. The CDR3 loop spans 14 amino acids. The CDR3 sequence is CASTWDRKSYEQYF. The DNA for the CDR3 is TGTGCCAGCACCTGGGACAGGAAATCCTACGAGCAGTACTTC.

The J gene is TRBJ1-2, the V gene TRBV11-2; 7 nucleotides match TRBD1. This CDR3 spans 16 amino acids. V dropped 5 bases and J dropped 6; count of bases not matched to a gene: 15. Per the germline V gene, CDR1 is SGHAT and CDR2 is FQNNGV. CDR3 nucleotides: TGTGCCAGCAGCCCACTACGAGGGGGCGGTCTAAATGGCTACACCTTC. This codes for CASSPLRGGGLNGYTF.

This chain joins TRBV6-2 or TRBV6-3 and TRBJ2-1; D gene unclear. The CDR3 extends over 15 amino acids. V shed 5 bases and J shed 1 base, with 12 bases lying between them. Per the germline V gene, CDR1 is MNHEY and CDR2 is SVGEGT. In DNA, the CDR3 is TGTGCCAGCAGTAAGACACTGGTGTCCTACAATGAGCAGTTCTTC. Protein sequence: CASSKTLVSYNEQFF.

This clone was counted once. The chain employs TRBV4-2 and TRBJ2-1, with 13 bases matching TRBD2. J gave up 7 bases and V 3 bases, and 3 bases lay outside the gene matches. The length of the CDR3 is 15 residues. Germline V gene sequence: CDR1 LGHNA, CDR2 YNFKEQ. CDR3: CASSHRTSGGNEQFF. The CDR3 DNA is TGTGCCAGCAGCCATCGGACTAGCGGGGGAAATGAGCAGTTCTTC.

This chain links TRBV30 with TRBJ2-5; 8 nucleotides match TRBD1. This CDR3 contains 13 residues. Per the germline V gene, CDR1 is GTSNPN and CDR2 is SVGIG (reference sequence). V lost 8 bases and J lost 5; bases outside the gene matches: 10. The CDR3 DNA reads as TGTGCCGCCCTGCGGACAGGGAAGGAGACCCAGTACTTC. Its translation: CAALRTGKETQYF.

The chain is built from TRBV27 and TRBJ2-3, with 10 bases aligning to TRBD1. Per the germline V gene, CDR1 is MNHEY and CDR2 is SMNVEV (reference sequence). CDR3 length: 15 amino acids. The V gene end was trimmed by 8 bases and the J gene end by 2 bases; junction bases not matched to a gene: 7. The CDR3 protein is CASRLTGGSTDTQYF. DNA of the CDR3: TGTGCCAGCCGACTGACAGGGGGCTCCACAGATACGCAGTATTTT.

The rearrangement uses TRBV28 and TRBJ1-1, with D maybe TRBD1 (5 bases). Germline V lookup: CDR1 MDHEN, CDR2 SYDVKM. V shed 4 bases and J shed 4 bases, with 13 bases lying between them. This CDR3 has 14 residues. The chain's CDR3 is CASSSRAKGTEAFF. Written as DNA, the CDR3 is TGTGCCAGCAGTTCCAGGGCTAAGGGCACTGAAGCTTTCTTT.